Listed here are 20 T cell receptor beta chains from one sample, sequenced in a study of cytomegalovirus exposure and HLA in healthy donors. Primers: 60 Vbeta forward and 13 Jbeta reverse. The method was immunoSEQ multiplex PCR; TCRdb's version includes in-frame clones alone and lacks a portion of them. The table shows about 160,000 clones, with approximately 67% occurring only once. Input material: PBMCs. These receptors were obtained from a woman aged 18 to 35 in good health and CMV-seropositive.

This sequence joins TRBV30 and TRBJ2-1; D gene uncertain. This CDR3 spans 17 amino acids. V was shortened by 1 base and J by 6 bases, with 22 bases between the two germline ends. Germline V gene sequence: CDR1 GTSNPN, CDR2 SVGIG (reference sequence). The CDR3 coding sequence is TGTGCCTGGAGTGAGAGGCGGATTAGCCTCGGCCTCAATGAGCAGTTCTTC. This translates into CAWSERRISLGLNEQFF.

This clone showed up just once. The chain recombines TRBV5-1 with TRBJ2-5, with D unresolved. The CDR3 runs to 16 residues. Germline assignment: CDR1 SGHRS and CDR2 YFSETQ. V was cut by 6 bases and J by 0 bases, with 18 bases left in between. The CDR3 is CASTRGNNYYQETQYF. The CDR3 DNA sequence: TGCGCCAGCACCCGCGGAAATAACTATTACCAAGAGACCCAGTACTTC.

The CDR3 loop reads CASSPLTGMQTEAFF. As DNA, the CDR3 is TGTGCCAGCAGCCCGCTGACAGGCATGCAGACTGAAGCTTTCTTT. The chain joins TRBV7-8 to TRBJ1-1; perhaps TRBD1 as D (6 bases). Per germline, CDR1 SGHVS and CDR2 FQNEAQ. The CDR3 length is 15 residues. V was cut by 5 bases and J by 5 bases, with 18 bases left in between. The full variable domain, with the rest looked up from reference TRBV7-8 and TRBJ1-1, is GAGVSQSPRYKVAKRGQDVALRCDPISGHVSLFWYQQALGQGPEFLTYFQNEAQLDKSGLPSDRFFAERPEGSVSTLKIQRTQQEDSAVYLCASSPLTGMQTEAFFGQGTRLTVV.

The V and J genes are TRBV4-3 and TRBJ2-2; TRBD2 aligns across 8 bases. J was trimmed by 3 bases and V by 0 bases; bases with no gene match: 9. Per the germline V gene, CDR1 is LGHNA and CDR2 is YSLEER. The CDR3 covers 18 residues. The CDR3 protein is CASSQEVGSGVYTGELFF. The CDR3 DNA follows: TGCGCCAGCAGCCAAGAGGTCGGTAGCGGGGTGTACACCGGGGAGCTGTTTTTT.

The rearrangement joins TRBV9 to TRBJ2-3; 8 nucleotides line up with TRBD2. J was trimmed by 5 bases and V by 7 bases; bases with no gene match: 15. Germline loops: CDR1 SGDLS, CDR2 YYNGEE. The CDR3 is 16 residues long. CDR3 loop: CASSGGYGGAGDTQYF. CDR3 sequence (DNA): TGTGCCAGCTCGGGGGGCTACGGGGGGGCCGGAGATACGCAGTATTTT.

The V gene is TRBV6-5, the J gene TRBJ2-7; D is undetermined. Germline CDR1 is MNHEY and CDR2 is SVGAGI. V was clipped by 7 bases and J by 3 bases, with 7 bases between them. The CDR3 extends over 11 amino acids. For the CDR3, the DNA is TGTGCCAGCAACACCCACTACGAGCAGTACTTC. Amino acid sequence: CASNTHYEQYF.

Only one count was recorded for this clone. The chain uses TRBV6-5 and TRBJ1-2; D gene uncertain. Germline-derived CDR1 and CDR2 are MNHEY and SVGAGI. The CDR3 has 13 amino acids. Trimming cost V 0 bases and J 5 bases, with 7 bases left between them. Here the CDR3 reads CASSYSRGYGYTF. CDR3 in DNA: TGTGCCAGCAGTTACTCGCGGGGTTATGGCTACACCTTC.

This chain connects TRBV7-3 to TRBJ1-1, with D possibly matching TRBD1 (6 bases). The CDR3 length is 13 residues. CDR1 is SGHTA and CDR2 is FQGTGA in the germline V gene. The germline V and J ends were trimmed by 4 bases and 2 bases, with 8 bases remaining between them. The CDR3 DNA reads as TGTGCCAGCAGCTCAGGGGACAACACTGAAGCTTTCTTT. The encoded protein is CASSSGDNTEAFF.

The chain employs TRBV7-8 and TRBJ2-7; D perhaps matches TRBD1 (6 bases). The V end lost 5 bases, the J end lost 7 bases, and 27 bases lay between the germline ends. The CDR3 totals 17 residues. CDR1 is SGHVS and CDR2 is FQNEAQ in the germline V gene. The CDR3 region is CASSTRSTGSVLGEQYF. The DNA of the CDR3 is TGTGCCAGCAGCACCAGAAGCACAGGGTCGGTTCTAGGGGAGCAGTACTTC.

This clone was detected a few times. CDR3 sequence reads: CASRPGGYEQYF. The CDR3 coding sequence is TGCGCCAGCAGACCCGGCGGCTACGAGCAGTACTTC. The chain combines TRBV23-1 with TRBJ2-7; D gene uncertain. TRBV23-1 is treated as an ORF (open reading frame) with a function not yet certain. V dropped 6 bases and J dropped 3 bases, with 9 bases sitting between them. The CDR3 runs 12 residues.

This chain uses TRBV5-1 with TRBJ2-3, with 11 positions matching TRBD1. Germline V CDR1 and CDR2: SGHRS, YFSETQ. The CDR3 has 15 amino acids. Trimming cost V 4 bases and J 5 bases; bases outside gene matches: 6. The CDR3 region has the DNA TGCGCCAGCAGCGCAGGACAGGGGGCAGGAGATACGCAGTATTTT. It codes for CASSAGQGAGDTQYF.

The chain carries TRBV27 and TRBJ2-6; 7 bases are shared with TRBD1. Germline CDR1 is MNHEY and CDR2 is SMNVEV (reference sequence). V shed 6 bases and J 4 bases; nucleotides not matched to a gene: 6. The CDR3 is made up of 15 amino acids. For the CDR3, the DNA is TGTGCCAGCAGCCTTACAGGGGCCGGGGCCAACGTCCTGACTTTC. This gives the protein CASSLTGAGANVLTF.

This chain uses TRBV6-5 with TRBJ1-1; unclear D gene. V was shortened by 2 bases and J by 5 bases, with 6 bases between the two germline ends. Germline loops: CDR1 MNHEY, CDR2 SVGAGI. The CDR3 is 12 amino acids. For the CDR3, the DNA is TGTGCCAGCAGTTACGAGGGTACTGAAGCTTTCTTT. As protein: CASSYEGTEAFF.

Points on this clone: A read error may produce the germline difference seen at one junction end. The CDR3 DNA reads as TGTGCCAGCAGCGGACGACAGGATATCCTCCCCTCCGACGAGCAGTACTTC. Residues: CASSGRQDILPSDEQYF. The rearrangement uses TRBV25-1 and TRBJ2-7, with D perhaps matching TRBD1 (6 bases). The CDR3 sequence is 17 residues long. Germline-derived CDR1 and CDR2 are MGHDK and SYGVNS.

The V and J genes are TRBV12-5 and TRBJ1-1; D gene ambiguous. Trimming took off 1 base at V and 1 base at J, with 4 bases between the two ends. The CDR3 is made up of 13 amino acids. Germline lookup yields CDR1 LGHNT and CDR2 FRNRAP. The DNA of the CDR3 is TGTGCTAGTGGTTTGGCAGGGAACACTGAAGCTTTCTTT. Its translation: CASGLAGNTEAFF.

In its sample, this clone was seen a few times. This chain joins TRBV10-3 and TRBJ1-5, with 7 bases aligning to TRBD1. This CDR3 is 15 amino acids long. V trimming: 6 bases; J trimming: 0 bases; junction bases outside the gene matches: 5. The germline gives CDR1 ENHRY, CDR2 SYGVKD. Here the CDR3 reads CAISDREYSNQPQHF. In nucleotides, the CDR3 is TGTGCCATCAGCGACAGGGAATATAGCAATCAGCCCCAGCATTTT.

V usage is TRBV6-4 and J usage is TRBJ1-1, with 9 positions matching TRBD1. Germline CDR1 reads MRHNA; CDR2 reads SNTAGT. V dropped 5 bases and J dropped 10; count of bases not matched to a gene: 8. This CDR3 is built from 13 residues. As DNA, the CDR3 is TGTGCCAGCAGTTCTACAGGGGGCTCTCCAGCTTTCTTT. Residues: CASSSTGGSPAFF.

This clone appeared a few times. The V gene is TRBV9, the J gene TRBJ1-1; tentatively, D is TRBD1 (5 bases). Germline CDR1 and CDR2: SGDLS and YYNGEE. The CDR3 contains 14 residues. V was trimmed by 4 bases and J by 5 bases, leaving 15 bases between them. The CDR3 nucleotides are TGTGCCAGCAGCCCCCCAAGGGGACTAACTGAAGCTTTCTTT. Translated, it gives CASSPPRGLTEAFF.

The rearrangement links TRBV4-1 to TRBJ1-5; no clear D. The CDR3 is 14 amino acids. The germline gives CDR1 MGHRA, CDR2 YSYEKL. With 1 base removed from V and 1 base from J, the gap between germline ends came to 5 bases. In nucleotides, the CDR3 is TGCGCCAGCAGCCAAGTCCTAAGCAATCAGCCCCAGCATTTT. This translates into CASSQVLSNQPQHF.

This clone was observed a handful of times. The rearrangement uses TRBV7-8 and TRBJ2-3, with 7 bases aligning to TRBD1. With V trimmed by 3 bases and J by 0 bases, 6 bases remained unmatched. Germline V gene lookup returns CDR1 SGHVS and CDR2 FQNEAQ. The CDR3 spans 16 residues. CDR3 nucleotides: TGTGCCAGCAGCTTCCGCCTGACAGGGAGCACAGATACGCAGTATTTT. Residues: CASSFRLTGSTDTQYF.